This entry is about one T cell receptor beta chain. Its target is not known. The data were taken from a study of cytomegalovirus exposure and HLA in healthy donors. Across the whole study: Later, an analysis reported that the roughly 120 validation repertoires had used the same platform as the 500 to 800 first-cohort repertoires.

Trimming at V came to 5 bases and at J to 8 bases, leaving 9 bases not matched to a gene. Germline V gene data show CDR1 as SGHTA and CDR2 as FQGNSA. The CDR3 totals 16 residues. Measured with immunoSEQ multiplex PCR; TCRdb has only the in-frame clones, and not every one. The data contain under 150,000 clones, approximately 90% of them singletons. The donors were part of the validation cohort, which consisted of over a hundred subjects and was separate from the first cohort of about 720 subjects. Study conclusions and caveats: Most TCR sequences were seen very rarely across donors, but some public TCRs occurred in many.

The receptor's source is a man between 18 and 29 years old in good health and CMV-seronegative. Sequenced input: PBMCs. The chain is built from TRBV7-2 and TRBJ2-1, with 13 bases matching TRBD2. CDR3: CASSRRTSGSFHEQFF. CDR3 coding DNA: TGTGCCAGCAGCCGCCGGACTAGCGGGAGTTTCCATGAGCAGTTCTTC.